This T cell receptor beta chain was sequenced during a study of blood T cells in healthy people across ages. Whole-study findings and limits: The authors considered diversity estimates from one million T cells to be underestimates. Higher diversity, along with more naive CD4+ cells, distinguished long-lived donors from aged donors.

The germline gives CDR1 GTSNPN, CDR2 SVGIG (reference sequence). Trimming took off 4 bases at V and 14 bases at J, with 19 bases between the two ends. The CDR3 runs to 12 residues. On this clonotype: Its antigen is not identified.

Every donor provided around 10 milliliters of peripheral blood. Whenever a sample was processed, at least 6 million PBMCs were isolated. Then a second PCR, running about 6 to 12 cycles, was carried out with a sample-barcoded 5' primer and a J-beta primer mix. TCRdb independently ran MiXCR on the 5' RACE reads; one entry per CDR3 protein. The table has approximately 800,000 distinct CDR3 sequences, about 45% seen once; the top ten hold roughly 20%. The chain carries TRBV30 and TRBJ2-3, with TRBD1 as a possible D gene (5 bases). Sequencing was performed on blood. This TCR came from an elderly man in good health. CDR3 DNA: TGTGCCTGGAATGGGGCCCAGCAAAGTCCGTATTTT. Its protein product is CAWNGAQQSPYF.